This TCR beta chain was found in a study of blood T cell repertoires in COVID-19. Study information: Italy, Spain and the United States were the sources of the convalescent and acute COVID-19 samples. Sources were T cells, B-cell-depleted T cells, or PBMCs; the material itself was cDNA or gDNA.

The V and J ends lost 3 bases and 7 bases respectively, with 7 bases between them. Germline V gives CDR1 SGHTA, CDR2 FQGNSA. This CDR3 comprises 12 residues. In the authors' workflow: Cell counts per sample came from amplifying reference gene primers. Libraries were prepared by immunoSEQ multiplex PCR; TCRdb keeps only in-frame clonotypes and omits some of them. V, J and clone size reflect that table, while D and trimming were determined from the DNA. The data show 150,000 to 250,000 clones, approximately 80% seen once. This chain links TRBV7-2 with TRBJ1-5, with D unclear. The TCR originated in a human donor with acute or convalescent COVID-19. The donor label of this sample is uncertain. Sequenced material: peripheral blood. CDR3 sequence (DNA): TGTGCCAGCAGCTTCCTTCTCCAGCCCCAGCATTTT. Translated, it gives CASSFLLQPQHF.